This T cell receptor beta chain was found in a study of PD-1 blockade in classical Hodgkin lymphoma. Findings and limits, study-wide: Before treatment, TCR diversity in newly diagnosed patients was reportedly lower than in healthy donors.

Of note for this clone: Its cognate antigen is unknown.

The repertoire was sequenced with immunoSEQ multiplex PCR; TCRdb's copy has only in-frame clones and lacks some. The sample carries about 43,000 clones, approximately 70% recorded once. Germline V gives CDR1 SGDLS, CDR2 YYNGEE. Trimming took 4 bases from V and 1 from J, leaving 15 bases between them. The CDR3 totals 16 residues. Brentuximab vedotin exposure varied, and every patient relapsed after autologous stem cell transplantation. This TCR was sampled from a human donor with classical Hodgkin lymphoma. Here the sequenced sample was peripheral blood mononuclear cells (PBMCs), taken before the second cycle of nivolumab. The chain is built from TRBV9 and TRBJ2-1; D ambiguous. CDR3 nucleotide sequence: TGTGCCAGCAGCCCCCCCGCCGGGTCTTCCTACAATGAGCAGTTCTTC. Translating it yields CASSPPAGSSYNEQFF. Supplemented by reference TRBV9 and TRBJ2-1, the full variable domain reads DSGVTQTPKHLITATGQRVTLRCSPRSGDLSVYWYQQSLDQGLQFLIQYYNGEERAKGNILERFSAQQFPDLHSELNLSSLELGDSALYFCASSPPAGSSYNEQFFGPGTRLTVL.